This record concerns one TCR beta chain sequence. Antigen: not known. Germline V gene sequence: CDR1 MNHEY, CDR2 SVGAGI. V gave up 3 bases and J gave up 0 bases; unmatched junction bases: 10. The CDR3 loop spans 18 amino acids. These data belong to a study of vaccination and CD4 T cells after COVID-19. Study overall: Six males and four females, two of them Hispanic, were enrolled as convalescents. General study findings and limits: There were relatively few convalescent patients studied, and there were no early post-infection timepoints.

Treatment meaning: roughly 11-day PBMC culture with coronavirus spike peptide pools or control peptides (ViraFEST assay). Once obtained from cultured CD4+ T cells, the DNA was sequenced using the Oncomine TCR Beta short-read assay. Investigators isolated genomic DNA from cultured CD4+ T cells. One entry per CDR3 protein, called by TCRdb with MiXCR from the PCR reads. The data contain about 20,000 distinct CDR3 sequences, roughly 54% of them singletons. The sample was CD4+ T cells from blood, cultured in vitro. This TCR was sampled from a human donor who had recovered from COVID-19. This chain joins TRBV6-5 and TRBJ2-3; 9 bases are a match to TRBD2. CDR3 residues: CASSYVAGGLSSTDTQYF. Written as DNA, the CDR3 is TGTGCCAGCAGTTATGTGGCGGGAGGGCTTTCTAGCACAGATACGCAGTATTTT.